Below, 22 T cell receptor beta chains from the same sample are listed, as sequenced in a study of T cells in Graves' hyperthyroidism and ophthalmopathy. RNA transcripts yielded amplified TCR beta CDR3 regions. A set of HTBI primers served as the primers for a first-round RT-PCR of the TCR CDR3. TCRdb fed the multiplex PCR reads into MiXCR, producing one record per CDR3 protein. The sample includes approximately 58,000 distinct CDR3 sequences, less than 50% of them seen just once. Sequenced material: blood. These receptors all come from a woman in her 30s with Graves' ophthalmopathy.

This clonotype was found many times. The rearrangement uses TRBV14 and TRBJ2-1; the D is unclear. The CDR3 extends over 13 amino acids. Germline assignment: CDR1 SGHDN and CDR2 FVKESK. The V end lost 2 bases, the J end lost 7 bases, and 9 bases lay between the germline ends. In DNA, the CDR3 is TGTGCCAGCAGCCAATTTCGGAGAAATGAGCAGTTCTTC. Translation gives CASSQFRRNEQFF.

At least ten counts were recorded for this clonotype. The chain links TRBV20-1 to TRBJ2-3, with D uncertain. Germline lookup yields CDR1 DFQATT and CDR2 SNEGSKA (reference sequence). The CDR3 totals 13 residues. The V end lost 3 bases, the J end lost 6 bases, and 13 bases lay between the germline ends. The CDR3 protein is CSARTSRDDTQYF. In nucleotides, the CDR3 is TGCAGTGCTAGGACTTCACGAGATGATACGCAGTATTTT.

Note on this clonotype: A read error is likely, as this CDR3 ends without the conserved phenylalanine or tryptophan. Because the CDR3's place on the DNA is in doubt, the DNA is left out and the CDR3 is given as listed by TCRdb. The chain combines TRBV20-1 with TRBJ2-6; the table's D call of TRBD1 was not tested on the DNA. The CDR3 is 8 amino acids in total, end residues counted. Germline assignment: CDR1 DFQATT and CDR2 SNEGSKA (reference sequence). CDR3 sequence: CSAPPLGE.

This clonotype was counted many times. V is TRBV5-4 and J is TRBJ2-3; D gene uncertain. Germline-derived CDR1 and CDR2 are SGHNT and YYREEE (reference sequence). Trimming took off 2 bases at V and 3 bases at J, with 7 bases between the two ends. The CDR3 runs to 13 residues. CDR3 coding DNA: TGTGCCAGCAGCTTCAAAGGGACAGATACGCAGTATTTT. As protein: CASSFKGTDTQYF. The variable domain in full, completed from reference TRBV5-4 and TRBJ2-3, reads ETGVTQSPTHLIKTRGQQVTLRCSSQSGHNTVSWYQQALGQGPQFIFQYYREEENGRGNFPPRFSGLQFPNYSSELNVNALELDDSALYLCASSFKGTDTQYFGPGTRLTVL.

V usage is TRBV28 and J usage is TRBJ2-5, with 12 bases lining up with TRBD2. The length of the CDR3 is 17 residues. V dropped 5 bases and J dropped 0; count of bases not matched to a gene: 7. Germline V gives CDR1 MDHEN, CDR2 SYDVKM. CDR3 region: CASSPPGLAGYQETQYF. DNA for the CDR3: TGTGCCAGCAGTCCCCCCGGACTAGCGGGGTACCAAGAGACCCAGTACTTC.

This clonotype was observed at least ten times. The V and J genes are TRBV29-1 and TRBJ2-2, with a weak D call TRBD2 (6 bases). Germline V gene sequence: CDR1 SQVTM, CDR2 ANQGSEA. Trimming removed 6 bases at V and 5 bases at J, with 10 bases between. The CDR3 extends over 12 amino acids. CDR3 protein: CSVGGRTGELFF. The CDR3 nucleotides are TGCAGCGTGGGGGGTCGGACCGGGGAGCTGTTTTTT.

As regards this clonotype: A read error may account for a junction end that differs from germline. The chain uses TRBV12-3 or TRBV12-4 and TRBJ2-1; TRBD2 matches at 8 bases. The CDR3 has 14 residues. The CDR3 sequence is CASSMTGGYNEQFF. As DNA, the CDR3 is TGTGCCAGCTCTATGACGGGAGGGTACAATGAGCAGTTCTTT.

This clonotype occurred many times. CDR3 amino acids: CASSTPGSNEKLFF. The DNA for the CDR3 is TGTGCCAGTAGTACCCCCGGAAGTAATGAAAAACTGTTTTTT. This sequence joins TRBV19 and TRBJ1-4; D is ambiguous. V lost 4 bases and J 4 bases, leaving 10 bases between the germline ends. Per germline, CDR1 LNHDA and CDR2 SQIVND (reference sequence). This CDR3 is 14 amino acids long.

With respect to this clonotype: The conserved phenylalanine or tryptophan is not found at the CDR3 terminus, so this likely reflects a read error. The chain has TRBV20-1 and TRBJ1-1; perhaps TRBD1 as D (5 bases). Germline V gene data show CDR1 as DFQATT and CDR2 as SNEGSKA (reference sequence). The CDR3 contains 17 residues. The V gene lost 6 bases and the J gene lost 8 bases, with 31 bases spanning the gap. CDR3 DNA: TGCAGTGCCCCGAAGGGCGTCGGGGGGGGAATAATACGGGAAGCTTTCTGT. Its translation: CSAPKGVGGGIIREAFC.

This clonotype was recorded once. One junction end does not reproduce the germline sequence, and a read error may be involved. V gene TRBV4-1 combines with J gene TRBJ2-3; D ambiguous. From germline, CDR1 is MGHRA and CDR2 YSYEKL. The CDR3 length is 16 residues. CDR3 residues: CASGQDGQRVEDTQYF. In DNA form, the CDR3 reads TGCGCCAGCGGCCAAGATGGGCAAAGGGTGGAAGATACGCAGTATTTT.

This chain connects TRBV5-6 to TRBJ2-1; a weak D match, TRBD2 (6 bases). Germline V gene sequence: CDR1 SGHDT, CDR2 YYEEEE. Trimming took off 1 base at V and 5 bases at J, with 19 bases between the two ends. The CDR3 has 17 amino acids. CDR3 nucleotide sequence: TGTGCCAGCAGCTTGCCCCCAGGTCTAGCGAGAAACAATGAGCAGTTCTTC. Translating gives CASSLPPGLARNNEQFF.

This clonotype was recorded many times. The V call is TRBV19, the J call TRBJ2-1; 11 bases map to TRBD2. Germline V gene lookup returns CDR1 LNHDA and CDR2 SQIVND (reference sequence). The ends lost 0 bases at V and 5 bases at J; junction bases unmatched: 6. The CDR3 contains 17 residues. CDR3 coding DNA: TGTGCCAGTAGTATAGATCGGCTAGCGGGAGGACACAATGAGCAGTTCTTC. It is translated as CASSIDRLAGGHNEQFF.

This clonotype showed up just once. The chain has TRBV29-1 and TRBJ2-2; the match to TRBD1 covers 8 bases. Germline-derived CDR1 and CDR2 are SQVTM and ANQGSEA. The CDR3 runs to 15 residues. V lost 4 bases, J lost 1 base, and 5 bases stayed unmatched. The CDR3 bases are TGCAGCGTTGGCCGGGGGACAGGGAACACCGGGGAGCTGTTTTTT. This gives the protein CSVGRGTGNTGELFF.

By its share, this clonotype is medium-sized. The chain joins TRBV25-1 to TRBJ1-2; D unresolved. Germline assignment: CDR1 MGHDK and CDR2 SYGVNS. The CDR3 runs 15 residues. V dropped 1 base and J dropped 5 bases, with 14 bases sitting between them. This chain's CDR3 is CASSEFSGRSYGYTF. The DNA for the CDR3 is TGTGCCAGCAGTGAATTTTCAGGCCGCAGTTATGGCTACACCTTC.

This clonotype was found many times. The V gene is TRBV20-1, the J gene TRBJ2-5, with 7 nucleotides matching TRBD1. V trimming: 3 bases; J trimming: 0 bases; junction bases outside the gene matches: 7. Germline V gene data show CDR1 as DFQATT and CDR2 as SNEGSKA (reference sequence). The CDR3 loop spans 15 amino acids. The CDR3 bases are TGCAGTGCTAGGTCTGGACAGGTCGACCAAGAGACCCAGTACTTC. Protein: CSARSGQVDQETQYF.

The chain links TRBV9 to TRBJ1-3, with 8 bases lining up with TRBD1. The germline gives CDR1 SGDLS, CDR2 YYNGEE. There are 15 residues in the CDR3. V shed 3 bases and J 8 bases; nucleotides not matched to a gene: 10. The DNA for the CDR3 is TGTGCCAGCAGCGGGACAGGGAGCTATGGCTACACCATATATTTT. This encodes CASSGTGSYGYTIYF.

Remarks on this clonotype: Without the conserved terminal phenylalanine or tryptophan, this CDR3 likely stems from a read error. Because the CDR3's place on the DNA is in doubt, the DNA is left out and the CDR3 is given as listed by TCRdb. The V and J genes are TRBV19 and TRBJ1-4. The CDR3 extends over 15 residues, inclusive of both ends. Germline CDR1 LNHDA, CDR2 SQIVND (reference sequence). CDR3 region: CASSSRGLADEKLFL.

The chain couples TRBV10-2 to TRBJ2-3; the match to TRBD2 covers 7 bases. V was pared by 3 bases and J by 1 base, with 4 bases of the junction left unmatched. The germline CDR1 and CDR2 sequences are WSHSY and SAAADI. The CDR3 covers 15 residues. The CDR3 reads CASSDWTSRTDTQYF. DNA for the CDR3: TGCGCCAGCAGTGATTGGACTAGTCGCACAGATACGCAGTATTTT.

The chain employs TRBV29-1 and TRBJ2-6, with 8 bases identical to TRBD1. The CDR3 contains 15 residues. The V gene's germline CDR1 is SQVTM and CDR2 ANQGSEA. The CDR3, as DNA: TGCAGAGAACGCAACAGGGGGACTGGGGCCAACGTCCTGACTTTC. Protein: CRERNRGTGANVLTF.

This clonotype was seen many times. The chain recombines TRBV6-1 with TRBJ1-1, with 7 bases fitting TRBD1. V lost 5 bases and J lost 0; bases outside the gene matches: 6. CDR1 and CDR2 from the germline V gene are MNHNS and SASEGT. The CDR3 covers 15 residues. CDR3 residues: CASSPSTGMNTEAFF. The CDR3 DNA reads as TGTGCCAGCAGTCCTTCGACAGGGATGAACACTGAAGCTTTCTTT.

This clonotype was seen a handful of times. The V and J genes are TRBV27 and TRBJ1-2, with 10 bases fitting TRBD1. The CDR3 totals 16 residues. V lost 6 bases, J lost 2 bases, and 9 bases stayed unmatched. CDR1 and CDR2 (germline): MNHEY, SMNVEV (reference sequence). DNA of the CDR3: TGTGCCAGCAGACCGGACAGGGGGGAATCCAACTATGGCTACACCTTC. Translation gives CASRPDRGESNYGYTF.

Points on this clonotype: Being one base from a much bigger clone, this may be a read error. The chain combines TRBV6-1 with TRBJ2-5; TRBD1 agrees at 7 bases. Trimming at V came to 5 bases and at J to 4 bases, leaving 10 bases not matched to a gene. CDR3 size: 15 residues. Germline values: CDR1 MNHNS, CDR2 SASEGT. DNA for the CDR3: TGTGCCAGCAGTACAGGGGCCCTTGACCGAGAGACCCAGTACTTC. It codes for CASSTGALDRETQYF.